Sequencing of this T cell receptor beta chain was carried out in a study of response to subunit inactivated influenza vaccine. This clonotype came up a few times. As yet, its antigen is unknown. The study's findings and limits: That few new T cells are recruited by each seasonal influenza vaccination was the authors' suggestion.

TCRdb processed the RT-PCR reads anew with MiXCR; each CDR3 protein has one entry. The sample consists of over 400,000 distinct CDR3 sequences, about an eighth of them appearing once. The TCR was taken from a man aged 50 to 60 who received an inactivated influenza vaccine. Here the sequenced sample was PBMCs from blood, taken roughly 45 days after vaccination.

The CDR3 spells CASSFTATGYEQYF. CDR3 bases: TGTGCCAGCAGCTTTACGGCTACGGGCTACGAGCAGTACTTC. This chain joins TRBV7-2 and TRBJ2-7; D is uncertain. This CDR3 contains 14 residues. CDR1 SGHTA and CDR2 FQGNSA come from the germline V gene. V dropped 3 bases and J dropped 3 bases, with 12 bases sitting between them.